The clone carrying this T cell receptor beta chain was observed a handful of times. This sample was included in a study of low-dose radiotherapy and immunotherapy resistance in tumors. Study-level background: Intravenous administration to patients comprised nivolumab at 240 mg every two weeks and ipilimumab at 1 mg/kg every six weeks.

The TCRs were subjected to amplification over approximately 20 PCR cycles employing a constant-region primer in conjunction with a V-primer adapter. MiXCR, run by TCRdb on the reads, gives a single entry per CDR3 protein. The table lists roughly 46,000 distinct CDR3 sequences, about 12% of them singletons, with approximately 6.2% in the top ten. CDR1 is WNHNN and CDR2 is SYGVQD in the germline V gene (reference sequence). The CDR3 contains 15 residues. Between the trimmed V and J ends, which lost 3 bases and 2 bases, there was a span of 14 bases. The sample's time point: before trial treatment. The sample in question was PBMCs, obtained before treatment. The sequence derives from a female donor with ovarian cancer. This rearrangement joins TRBV10-1 to TRBJ2-7; D is perhaps TRBD2 (6 bases). The CDR3 sequence is CASSDQRRGTYEQYF. As DNA, the CDR3 is TGCGCCAGCAGTGACCAGCGGAGGGGAACCTACGAGCAGTACTTC.